This section outlines one T cell receptor beta chain sequence together with its context. J was trimmed by 8 bases and V by 0 bases; bases with no gene match: 17. CDR1 is SGDLS and CDR2 is YYNGEE in the germline V gene. This CDR3 comprises 18 residues. These data come from a study of blood T cell repertoires in COVID-19. Turning to the study itself: Both acute and convalescent COVID-19 samples were obtained from the United States, Italy and Spain.

Authors' methods: Nucleated cell number was recorded as an estimate derived from reference gene primer amplification. Measured with immunoSEQ multiplex PCR; TCRdb has only the in-frame clones, and not every one. The D gene and trimming were derived from the DNA, and the V and J assignments and clone size from that table. The sample yields about 120,000 clones, over 80% seen once. The specimen sequenced was peripheral blood. This sequence was found in a man aged 25 to 40 with acute or convalescent COVID-19. The V call is TRBV9, the J call TRBJ2-1; 7 bases line up with TRBD2. CDR3 nucleotide sequence: TGTGCCAGCAGCGTAGGTTATCTTTTGGCGGGAGCTATCGATGAGCAGTTCTTC. Translated: CASSVGYLLAGAIDEQFF.